These 28 T cell receptor beta chains came from one sample sequenced in a study of OX40 agonist ivuxolimab in advanced cancers. The library was obtained by the immunoSEQ multiplex PCR assay. In TCRdb, the immuneACCESS table is reduced to in-frame sequences with V and J assigned. These tables do not hold every clone; where another copy was compared, an unresolved V gene accounts for under half, and the others remain unexplained. Recorded for this sample are roughly 49,000 clones; about 86% of them occurred a single time. Of the sample, just over 3% falls within the top ten clones. The sample was CD4+ or CD8+ T cells sorted from blood, taken in a trial of the OX40 agonist ivuxolimab. These receptor sequences come from an adult with an advanced solid tumor such as melanoma, head and neck, liver or kidney cancer.

The rearrangement uses TRBV7-9 and TRBJ2-5, with 9 bases lining up with TRBD2. The CDR3 totals 14 residues. CDR1 SEHNR and CDR2 FQNEAQ come from the germline V gene (reference sequence). Unmatched junction bases numbered 3, after V lost 5 bases and J lost 2 bases. In nucleotides, the CDR3 is TGTGCCAGCAGCCTTAGCGGGAGACAAGAGACCCAGTACTTC. As protein: CASSLSGRQETQYF.

This clone has just a few counts. The rearrangement joins TRBV27 to TRBJ1-2; D not resolved. Germline V gives CDR1 MNHEY, CDR2 SMNVEV (reference sequence). Trimming removed 7 bases from V and 4 bases from J, with 13 bases in between. This CDR3 region has 13 residues. CDR3 in DNA: TGTGCCAGCACCTTGAGGGCGGGCTATGGCTACACCTTC. Translation: CASTLRAGYGYTF.

The V and J genes are TRBV9 and TRBJ2-7; a possible D gene is TRBD1 (6 bases). V dropped 0 bases and J dropped 3 bases, with 10 bases sitting between them. CDR1 is SGDLS, CDR2 YYNGEE, per germline. The CDR3 sequence is 14 residues long. CDR3 bases: TGTGCCAGCAGCGTAGGCCAGGGGATCTACGAGCAGTACTTC. Translating it yields CASSVGQGIYEQYF.

The chain uses TRBV10-3 and TRBJ1-5; TRBD1 agrees at 7 bases. The CDR3 has 13 amino acids. From germline, CDR1 is ENHRY and CDR2 SYGVKD. V dropped 6 bases and J dropped 5; count of bases not matched to a gene: 4. CDR3 in DNA: TGTGCCATCAGGGGACAGTCCGATCAGCCCCAGCATTTT. This translates into CAIRGQSDQPQHF.

The chain links TRBV14 to TRBJ1-1, with a tentative D call TRBD1 (5 bases). The CDR3 is 15 residues long. With 2 bases removed from V and 3 bases from J, the gap between germline ends came to 13 bases. Germline V gives CDR1 SGHDN, CDR2 FVKESK. CDR3 sequence: CASSQILRADTEAFF. CDR3 coding DNA: TGTGCCAGCAGCCAAATACTCAGGGCTGACACTGAAGCTTTCTTT.

The chain employs TRBV2 and TRBJ2-3, with D possibly being TRBD2 (6 bases). V was shortened by 2 bases and J by 6 bases, with 18 bases between the two germline ends. CDR1 and CDR2 (germline): SNHLY, FYNNEI. The CDR3 spans 16 residues. The CDR3 bases are TGTGCCAGCAGTGAAAATCGCGGGGTGGGCCAGGATACGCAGTATTTT. This gives the protein CASSENRGVGQDTQYF.

This clone came up once. The genes are TRBV6-5 and TRBJ1-2; TRBD1 agrees at 7 bases. J gave up 3 bases and V 2 bases, and 3 bases lay outside the gene matches. Germline V lookup: CDR1 MNHEY, CDR2 SVGAGI. The CDR3 length is 14 residues. The CDR3 is CASSYAGQDYGYTF. The CDR3 coding sequence is TGTGCCAGCAGTTACGCTGGACAGGACTATGGCTACACCTTC.

The gene calls are TRBV25-1 and TRBJ1-2; D possibly corresponds to TRBD1 (6 bases). The V end lost 5 bases, the J end lost 4 bases, and 14 bases lay between the germline ends. The CDR3 is made up of 14 amino acids. From germline, CDR1 is MGHDK and CDR2 SYGVNS. The CDR3, as DNA: TGTGCCAGCAGTCGAGGGCAGGGGCTCTATGGCTACACCTTC. Amino acids: CASSRGQGLYGYTF.

The chain joins TRBV5-1 to TRBJ1-5, with D unclear. Germline lookup yields CDR1 SGHRS and CDR2 YFSETQ. With 0 bases removed from V and 5 bases from J, the gap between germline ends came to 9 bases. This CDR3 has 14 amino acids. This CDR3 reads CASSLAPSDQPQHF. For the CDR3, the DNA is TGCGCCAGCAGCTTGGCACCCTCCGATCAGCCCCAGCATTTT. Full variable domain (remainder filled in from reference TRBV5-1 and TRBJ1-5): KAGVTQTPRYLIKTRGQQVTLSCSPISGHRSVSWYQQTPGQGLQFLFEYFSETQRNKGNFPGRFSGRQFSNSRSEMNVSTLELGDSALYLCASSLAPSDQPQHFGDGTRLSIL.

V gene TRBV5-8 combines with J gene TRBJ2-3; 9 nucleotides match TRBD1. This CDR3 contains 15 residues. V was pared by 4 bases and J by 3 bases, with 6 bases of the junction left unmatched. Germline V lookup: CDR1 SGHTS, CDR2 YDEGEE. The CDR3 coding sequence is TGTGCCAGCAGCCTCGGGACAGGGAGGACAGATACGCAGTATTTT. The encoded protein is CASSLGTGRTDTQYF. Drawing the rest from reference TRBV5-8 and TRBJ2-3, the complete variable domain is EAGVTQSPTHLIKTRGQQATLRCSPISGHTSVYWYQQALGLGLQFLLWYDEGEERNRGNFPPRFSGRQFPNYSSELNVNALELEDSALYLCASSLGTGRTDTQYFGPGTRLTVL.

This clone is a singleton in its sample. This chain connects TRBV28 to TRBJ1-6; D possibly corresponds to TRBD1 (5 bases). Germline V gene data show CDR1 as MDHEN and CDR2 as SYDVKM. The V gene lost 3 bases and the J gene lost 10 bases, with 13 bases spanning the gap. The CDR3 contains 14 residues. Written as DNA, the CDR3 is TGTGCCAGCAGTTTCAGGGTTAATTTCTCACCCCTCCACTTT. Amino acid sequence: CASSFRVNFSPLHF. The whole variable domain, remainder taken from reference TRBV28 and TRBJ1-6, is DVKVTQSSRYLVKRTGEKVFLECVQDMDHENMFWYRQDPGLGLRLIYFSYDVKMKEKGDIPEGYSVSREKKERFSLILESASTNQTSMYLCASSFRVNFSPLHFGNGTRLTVT.

This chain joins TRBV5-4 and TRBJ2-6; no definite D call. V gave up 5 bases and J gave up 0 bases, with 15 bases separating them. The CDR3 loop spans 17 amino acids. Germline CDR1 SGHNT, CDR2 YYREEE (reference sequence). As DNA, the CDR3 is TGTGCCAGCAGGTCTACGACTTCGCACTCTGGGGCCAACGTCCTGACTTTC. Amino acid sequence: CASRSTTSHSGANVLTF.

In its sample, this clone was seen a few times. J is TRBJ1-4 and V is TRBV5-1; no clear D. The germline V gene encodes CDR1 SGHRS and CDR2 YFSETQ. The CDR3 runs to 13 residues. Trimming stripped 0 bases from V and 6 bases from J, with 6 bases between. This CDR3 is CASSLGLDEKLFF. Here the CDR3 DNA reads TGCGCCAGCAGCTTGGGTCTGGATGAAAAACTGTTTTTT.

This clone was counted only a few times. The CDR3 region has the DNA TGTGCCAGTAGTACACAGGGGGGGGAGACCCAGTACTTC. Amino acid sequence: CASSTQGGETQYF. This rearrangement joins TRBV19 to TRBJ2-5; tentatively, D is TRBD1 (8 bases). V was cut by 4 bases and J by 5 bases, with 11 bases left in between. CDR1 and CDR2 (germline): LNHDA, SQIVND (reference sequence). The CDR3 length is 13 residues.

The chain couples TRBV5-1 to TRBJ2-3; unclear D gene. Germline CDR1 reads SGHRS; CDR2 reads YFSETQ. V was pared by 0 bases and J by 2 bases, with 13 bases between. CDR3 length equals 16 residues. The CDR3 protein is CASSLGPNDFTDTQYF. The CDR3 nucleotides read TGCGCCAGCAGCTTGGGACCGAACGACTTCACAGATACGCAGTATTTT.

The V and J genes are TRBV9 and TRBJ2-3, with D perhaps given as TRBD1 or TRBD2 (5 bases each). This CDR3 is built from 15 residues. V lost 3 bases and J 2 bases, leaving 13 bases between the germline ends. Germline CDR1 and CDR2: SGDLS and YYNGEE. Here the CDR3 reads CASSAAPGATDTQYF. Here the CDR3 DNA reads TGTGCCAGCAGCGCAGCCCCCGGGGCCACAGATACGCAGTATTTT.

The chain is built from TRBV7-6 and TRBJ1-1, with D possibly TRBD1 on 5 matching bases. Germline assignment: CDR1 SGHVS and CDR2 FNYEAQ. Between the trimmed V and J ends, which lost 7 bases and 6 bases, there was a span of 15 bases. The CDR3 consists of 13 residues. CDR3 DNA: TGTGCCAGCACCCTAGGGGAAGGGGCTGAAGCTTTCTTT. Translated, it gives CASTLGEGAEAFF.

This clone was recorded only once. The V and J genes are TRBV7-9 and TRBJ2-5; TRBD1 is a possible D gene (6 bases). The germline gives CDR1 SEHNR, CDR2 FQNEAQ (reference sequence). Trimming left V 5 bases short and J 3 bases short, with 13 bases between. The CDR3 covers 14 residues. In DNA form, the CDR3 reads TGTGCCAGCAGCCAGGGGACCCCCGAAGAGACCCAGTACTTC. Residues: CASSQGTPEETQYF.

The rearrangement joins TRBV9 to TRBJ1-4, with 8 bases that match TRBD1. The CDR3 runs to 16 residues. Germline lookup yields CDR1 SGDLS and CDR2 YYNGEE. J gave up 5 bases and V 0 bases, and 6 bases lay outside the gene matches. CDR3 bases: TGTGCCAGCAGCGTAGACAGGGGGATGGTAAATGAAAAACTGTTTTTT. It encodes CASSVDRGMVNEKLFF.

This chain joins TRBV27 and TRBJ1-1, with D tentatively TRBD1 (5 bases). V was trimmed by 10 bases and J by 9 bases, leaving 21 bases between them. CDR3 length: 13 residues. Per the germline V gene, CDR1 is MNHEY and CDR2 is SMNVEV (reference sequence). The CDR3, as DNA: TGTGCCACCCGCCGGGGCGATAGGACTAAAGCTTTCTTT. Amino acid sequence: CATRRGDRTKAFF.

V is TRBV6-1 and J is TRBJ1-5, with 7 bases aligning to TRBD1. V was clipped by 4 bases and J by 3 bases; unmatched bases: 6. This CDR3 has 15 residues. The germline V gene encodes CDR1 MNHNS and CDR2 SASEGT. As DNA, the CDR3 is TGTGCCAGCAGTGTCTCGGGACAGAACAATCAGCCCCAGCATTTT. Its translation is CASSVSGQNNQPQHF.

This clone was seen only once. The V and J genes are TRBV5-4 and TRBJ2-3; possibly TRBD1 for D (6 bases). V was cut by 4 bases and J by 3 bases, with 12 bases left in between. Germline V gene data show CDR1 as SGHNT and CDR2 as YYREEE (reference sequence). The CDR3 sequence is 14 residues long. For the CDR3, the DNA is TGTGCCAGCAGCCCGGGACAAAAGACAGATACGCAGTATTTT. This encodes CASSPGQKTDTQYF.

The rearrangement uses TRBV7-3 and TRBJ2-2, with unresolved D. Germline V gene lookup returns CDR1 SGHTA and CDR2 FQGTGA. The CDR3 totals 13 residues. The germline V and J ends were trimmed by 2 bases and 8 bases, with 9 bases remaining between them. The CDR3 region has the DNA TGTGCCAGCAGCTTATCTAGTTCAGGGGAGCTGTTTTTT. Protein sequence: CASSLSSSGELFF.

The V and J genes are TRBV18 and TRBJ1-6, with D tentatively TRBD1 (6 bases). Germline loops: CDR1 KGHSH, CDR2 LQKENI. CDR3 size: 15 residues. Trimming left V 3 bases short and J 7 bases short, with 13 bases between. The CDR3 is CASSPRTEQNSPLHF. For the CDR3, the DNA is TGTGCCAGCTCACCTCGGACAGAGCAAAATTCACCCCTCCACTTT.

This chain links TRBV4-1 with TRBJ1-6; D is unclear. CDR1 and CDR2 from the germline V gene are MGHRA and YSYEKL. V lost 4 bases and J 7 bases, leaving 14 bases between the germline ends. This CDR3 has 15 amino acids. CDR3 sequence (DNA): TGCGCCAGCAGCCCCGAGGACCTGTTCAATTCACCCCTCCACTTT. It translates to CASSPEDLFNSPLHF.

This sequence joins TRBV2 and TRBJ1-5; D might be TRBD1 (5 bases). This CDR3 region has 15 residues. Trimming stripped 4 bases from V and 4 bases from J, with 14 bases between. Germline V gives CDR1 SNHLY, CDR2 FYNNEI. This CDR3 is CASSVRQGGNQPQHF. CDR3 bases: TGTGCCAGCAGTGTTCGGCAGGGAGGGAATCAGCCCCAGCATTTT.

This clone has only one observation. The V gene is TRBV4-3, the J gene TRBJ2-2; 10 bases agree with TRBD1. Germline V gene lookup returns CDR1 LGHNA and CDR2 YSLEER. Unmatched junction bases numbered 7, after V lost 0 bases and J lost 0 bases. The CDR3 totals 19 residues. The CDR3 loop reads CASSQDWAGTGANTGELFF. CDR3 sequence (DNA): TGCGCCAGCAGCCAAGACTGGGCCGGGACAGGGGCGAACACCGGGGAGCTGTTTTTT.

This clone was detected only a few times. Distinct nucleotide sequences in the sample also encode this CDR3. The chain recombines TRBV18 with TRBJ2-7; D might be TRBD2 (6 bases). CDR1 KGHSH and CDR2 LQKENI come from the germline V gene. The CDR3 is 13 residues long. Trimming cost V 6 bases and J 7 bases, with 16 bases left between them. CDR3 bases: TGTGCCAGCTCCCCCCGGGGGTTGGAGGAGCAGTACTTC. As protein: CASSPRGLEEQYF.